This T cell receptor (beta chain) was retrieved from a study of beta chain features in type 1 diabetes. Study as a whole: Patients did not differ from healthy donors in age, gender or cell yield. Study results and limitations: The VDJ junctions of type 1 diabetes patients carried fewer insertions and more deletions. Compared to healthy donors, patients appeared to have naive, central memory and Treg TCRB repertoires that were more alike.

Comment on this clone: Its antigen is currently unknown.

CD4+ cells of the naive, central memory, regulatory and stem cell-like memory types were sorted via CD45RO/CCR7/CD25/CD127/CD95/CD27. The germline V gene has CDR1 GTSNPN and CDR2 SVGIG (reference sequence). With V trimmed by 4 bases and J by 7 bases, 3 bases remained unmatched. This CDR3 spans 11 amino acids. Every bit of the isolated RNA underwent reverse transcription, so sequencing read expressed TCRB transcripts. Method: immunoSEQ multiplex PCR; TCRdb's copy keeps in-frame clones and lacks some. This table has roughly 250,000 clones, over 8.5% appearing once. Sample: naive CD4+ T cells from blood. The chain is built from TRBV30 and TRBJ1-2, with TRBD1 matching 7 bases. The clonotype was recovered from a woman aged 18-35 years in good health. The CDR3: CAWNRGSGYTF. The CDR3 DNA sequence: TGTGCCTGGAACAGGGGCTCTGGCTACACCTTC. Complete variable domain (other parts from reference TRBV30 and TRBJ1-2): SQTIHQWPATLVQPVGSPLSLECTVEGTSNPNLYWYRQAAGRGLQLLFYSVGIGQISSEVPQNLSASRPQDRQFILSSKKLLLSDSGFYLCAWNRGSGYTFGSGTRLTVV.